The 32 T cell receptor beta chains below all came from one sample that was sequenced in a study of shared clonotypes between healthy human individuals. Sequenced by immunoSEQ multiplex PCR; TCRdb stores in-frame clones only, minus some. The sample carries more than 1,200,000 clones, 97% to 99% recorded once. The sequencing input was naive CD4+ T cells sorted from blood. Noted subset: CD45RA+ positively selected. Receptors were obtained from a man between 25 and 39 years old in good health.

Comment on this clone: One end of the junction varies from germline; a read error may be responsible. This chain uses TRBV4-1 with TRBJ1-5; D might be TRBD1 (5 bases). Germline V gene lookup returns CDR1 MGHRA and CDR2 YSYEKL. The CDR3 has 15 residues. Here the CDR3 DNA reads TGCGCCAGCAGCCAAGACAGGGTTAGCTATCAGCCCCAGCATTTT. As protein: CASSQDRVSYQPQHF.

The rearrangement uses TRBV10-3 and TRBJ2-7; D not resolved. Trimming removed 0 bases at V and 2 bases at J, with 11 bases between. Germline loops: CDR1 ENHRY, CDR2 SYGVKD. The CDR3 is made up of 15 amino acids. CDR3 sequence reads: CAISESARLTYEQYF. The CDR3 DNA sequence: TGTGCCATCAGTGAGTCGGCCAGATTAACCTACGAGCAGTACTTC.

The rearrangement uses TRBV18 and TRBJ1-2; D gene uncertain. The CDR3 consists of 14 residues. V was shortened by 3 bases and J by 14 bases, with 22 bases between the two germline ends. CDR1 and CDR2 from the germline V gene are KGHSH and LQKENI. DNA for the CDR3: TGTGCCAGCTCACCCACGTCCCGGGCGATTGCGAGTACCTTC. Translating it yields CASSPTSRAIASTF.

The rearrangement links TRBV27 to TRBJ2-3; the D is unclear. The CDR3 consists of 15 residues. Per germline, CDR1 MNHEY and CDR2 SMNVEV (reference sequence). V was shortened by 8 bases and J by 2 bases, with 17 bases between the two germline ends. The CDR3 protein is CASGPRNQLTDTQYF. CDR3 coding DNA: TGTGCCAGCGGCCCTCGAAATCAACTCACAGATACGCAGTATTTT.

This chain joins TRBV19 and TRBJ1-2; D perhaps matches TRBD1 (6 bases). Germline lookup yields CDR1 LNHDA and CDR2 SQIVND (reference sequence). This CDR3 is built from 18 residues. The V end lost 6 bases, the J end lost 2 bases, and 25 bases lay between the germline ends. CDR3 in amino acids: CASSSPRSGGRGNYGYTF. In DNA form, the CDR3 reads TGTGCCAGTAGCTCCCCGCGTAGTGGGGGCCGAGGAAACTATGGCTACACCTTC.

The chain combines TRBV27 with TRBJ1-1; possibly TRBD1 for D (5 bases). The V end was cut by 5 bases, the J end by 0 bases, with 16 bases between. The V gene's germline CDR1 is MNHEY and CDR2 SMNVEV (reference sequence). The CDR3 is 16 residues long. Written as DNA, the CDR3 is TGTGCCAGCAGTCCCAGTGGAGGGGTCATGAACACTGAAGCTTTCTTT. Protein product: CASSPSGGVMNTEAFF.

This clone showed up just once. The J gene is TRBJ2-1, the V gene TRBV29-1; no firm D call. Trimming shortened V by 3 bases and J by 9 bases, and 3 bases separated the two germline ends. CDR1 SQVTM and CDR2 ANQGSEA come from the germline V gene. The CDR3 is made up of 9 amino acids. The CDR3 spells CSVDVEQFF. The CDR3 DNA reads TGCAGCGTTGATGTTGAGCAGTTCTTC.

This rearrangement joins TRBV14 to TRBJ2-3; possibly TRBD1 for D (5 bases). The CDR3 sequence is 16 residues long. Trimming removed 5 bases at V and 0 bases at J, with 15 bases between. Germline V gene sequence: CDR1 SGHDN, CDR2 FVKESK. The CDR3 coding sequence is TGTGCCAGCAGCAAACAAGGGGCGCCTAGCACAGATACGCAGTATTTT. Translating it yields CASSKQGAPSTDTQYF. The variable domain in full, completed from reference TRBV14 and TRBJ2-3, reads EAGVTQFPSHSVIEKGQTVTLRCDPISGHDNLYWYRRVMGKEIKFLLHFVKESKQDESGMPNNRFLAERTGGTYSTLKVQPAELEDSGVYFCASSKQGAPSTDTQYFGPGTRLTVL.

The sample holds one count of this clone. The chain is built from TRBV7-3 and TRBJ2-3; no reliable D call. CDR1 and CDR2 (germline): SGHTA, FQGTGA. Trimming shortened V by 3 bases and J by 4 bases, and 11 bases separated the two germline ends. The CDR3 contains 14 residues. For the CDR3, the DNA is TGTGCCAGCAGCTTTGGCTACCAGTCAGATACGCAGTATTTT. The encoded protein is CASSFGYQSDTQYF.

The chain couples TRBV28 to TRBJ1-5, with 7 nucleotides matching TRBD1. The junction had 4 bases not matched to a gene; V was cut back by 8 bases and J by 0 bases. Germline V gene sequence: CDR1 MDHEN, CDR2 SYDVKM. This CDR3 is built from 14 residues. CDR3 region: CASEDRSSNQPQHF. CDR3 coding DNA: TGTGCCAGCGAGGACAGGTCTAGCAATCAGCCCCAGCATTTT.

The rearrangement links TRBV6-1 to TRBJ2-3; 12 nucleotides align to TRBD2. V lost 6 bases to trimming and J lost 10 bases; unmatched junction nucleotides: 2. Germline-derived CDR1 and CDR2 are MNHNS and SASEGT. The CDR3 loop spans 12 amino acids. CDR3: CASRTSGSAQYF. The CDR3 DNA reads TGTGCCAGCAGGACTAGCGGGAGTGCGCAGTATTTT.

This clone was found once. V usage is TRBV10-3 and J usage is TRBJ2-3; TRBD2 matches 7 bases. The trim removed 10 bases at V and 1 base at J, leaving 2 bases unmatched. Germline V CDR1 and CDR2: ENHRY, SYGVKD. The CDR3 length is 12 residues. DNA of the CDR3: TGTGCCACTGCGGGGGGCACAGATACGCAGTATTTT. Protein product: CATAGGTDTQYF.

V is TRBV6-4 and J is TRBJ2-4; D ambiguous. The CDR3 runs to 13 residues. Trimming pared 2 bases from V and 7 bases from J, leaving 9 bases between. Germline CDR1 is MRHNA and CDR2 is SNTAGT. The CDR3 spells CASSDQLGNIQYF. For the CDR3, the DNA is TGTGCCAGCAGTGACCAATTGGGGAACATTCAGTACTTC.

This chain connects TRBV7-2 to TRBJ2-7; TRBD1 aligns across 7 bases. V gave up 5 bases and J gave up 0 bases; unmatched junction bases: 4. The CDR3 totals 14 residues. The V gene's germline CDR1 is SGHTA and CDR2 FQGNSA. The CDR3 nucleotides read TGTGCCAGCAGCGGACAGGCAAGCTCCTACGAGCAGTACTTC. This translates into CASSGQASSYEQYF. The entire variable domain, with the rest obtained from reference TRBV7-2 and TRBJ2-7, is as follows: GAGVSQSPSNKVTEKGKDVELRCDPISGHTALYWYRQSLGQGLEFLIYFQGNSAPDKSGLPSDRFSAERTGGSVSTLTIQRTQQEDSAVYLCASSGQASSYEQYFGPGTRLTVT.

The table lists this clone with a count of one. V is TRBV27 and J is TRBJ2-7; D is unclear. CDR1 is MNHEY and CDR2 is SMNVEV in the germline V gene (reference sequence). Deletions cut 9 bases from V and 4 bases from J, with 13 bases between. This CDR3 has 12 amino acids. This CDR3 reads CARSSPLYEQYF. The CDR3 region has the DNA TGTGCCAGATCGTCACCCCTGTACGAGCAGTACTTC.

This clone was detected once. This chain uses TRBV7-6 with TRBJ1-4; 7 bases agree with TRBD1. CDR1 and CDR2 (germline): SGHVS, FNYEAQ. The trim removed 4 bases at V and 4 bases at J, leaving 12 bases unmatched. This CDR3 has 17 residues. CDR3 DNA sequence: TGTGCCAGCAGCTCCCCGTCAGGGGGGGCGGGTAATGAAAAACTGTTTTTT. Amino acids: CASSSPSGGAGNEKLFF.

The CDR3 DNA follows: TGTGCCAGCTCACCCCTCGGGACAGGTCATTCCTACGAGCAGTACTTC. Translation gives CASSPLGTGHSYEQYF. This chain links TRBV18 with TRBJ2-7; 8 bases map to TRBD1. The junction had 8 bases not matched to a gene; V was cut back by 3 bases and J by 1 base. Germline V gene sequence: CDR1 KGHSH, CDR2 LQKENI. The CDR3 sequence is 16 residues long.

The V and J genes are TRBV6-1 and TRBJ2-7; no clear D gene. Trimming shortened V by 9 bases and J by 3 bases, and 21 bases separated the two germline ends. CDR3 length: 15 residues. CDR1 and CDR2 (germline): MNHNS, SASEGT. CDR3 loop: CARGPLLDTHYEQYF. In nucleotides, the CDR3 is TGTGCCAGAGGTCCTTTGCTAGACACTCACTACGAGCAGTACTTC.

The CDR3 DNA reads TGTGCCAGCAGCCGACAGGGACAAGGGAATGGCTACACCTTC. It specifies CASSRQGQGNGYTF. The gene calls are TRBV5-4 and TRBJ1-2, with 7 bases identical to TRBD1. The CDR3 totals 14 residues. V lost 4 bases to trimming and J lost 6 bases; unmatched junction nucleotides: 9. Germline V gene lookup returns CDR1 SGHNT and CDR2 YYREEE (reference sequence). Variable domain in full (rest from reference TRBV5-4 and TRBJ1-2): ETGVTQSPTHLIKTRGQQVTLRCSSQSGHNTVSWYQQALGQGPQFIFQYYREEENGRGNFPPRFSGLQFPNYSSELNVNALELDDSALYLCASSRQGQGNGYTFGSGTRLTVV.

The rearrangement uses TRBV30 and TRBJ2-5; TRBD2 matches at 12 bases. This CDR3 is 19 amino acids long. The J segment lost 1 base and the V segment lost 0 bases, leaving 12 bases of the junction unmatched. Germline V gene lookup returns CDR1 GTSNPN and CDR2 SVGIG (reference sequence). Here the CDR3 DNA reads TGTGCCTGGAGTGTAGCCGCTAGCGGGAGGGAGGGGGTCCAAGAGACCCAGTACTTC. Protein: CAWSVAASGREGVQETQYF.

The rearrangement uses TRBV5-6 and TRBJ2-5; D assignment may be TRBD1 or TRBD2 (5 bases each). CDR3 length: 13 amino acids. V lost 3 bases and J lost 1, with 7 bases in between. Per the germline V gene, CDR1 is SGHDT and CDR2 is YYEEEE. In DNA form, the CDR3 reads TGTGCCAGCAGCTGGGACCGCCAAGAGACCCAGTACTTC. This translates into CASSWDRQETQYF.

This clone has only one observation. At the DNA level, this CDR3 is encoded by other sequences in the same sample as well. The gene calls are TRBV30 and TRBJ1-3, with D possibly TRBD1 on 6 matching bases. The CDR3 has 14 residues. The germline V gene has CDR1 GTSNPN and CDR2 SVGIG (reference sequence). Trimming removed 0 bases at V and 2 bases at J, with 8 bases between. DNA of the CDR3: TGTGCCTGGAGTGTAAAGGGGGCTGGAAACACCATATATTTT. Its translation: CAWSVKGAGNTIYF.

Comment on this clone: At one boundary the junction diverges from the germline segment, which might be a read error. This sequence joins TRBV7-7 and TRBJ2-1; D is perhaps TRBD2 (6 bases). This CDR3 has 15 amino acids. The germline gives CDR1 SSHAT, CDR2 FNYEAQ (reference sequence). DNA of the CDR3: TGTGCTAGCAGCTCAACCCTCGCGGGACCCAATGAGCAGTTCTTC. Translated, it gives CASSSTLAGPNEQFF. The entire variable domain, with the rest obtained from reference TRBV7-7 and TRBJ2-1, is as follows: GAGVSQSPRYKVTKRGQDVTLRCDPISSHATLYWYQQALGQGPEFLTYFNYEAQPDKSGLPSDRFSAERPEGSISTLTIQRTEQRDSAMYRCASSSTLAGPNEQFFGPGTRLTVL.

The chain has TRBV18 and TRBJ2-3, with D perhaps TRBD1 (6 bases). Trimming took 2 bases from V and 4 from J, leaving 10 bases between them. This CDR3 is built from 14 residues. Germline assignment: CDR1 KGHSH and CDR2 LQKENI. CDR3: CASSPVGAPDTQYF. The CDR3 DNA follows: TGTGCCAGCTCACCAGTGGGGGCCCCAGATACGCAGTATTTT.

The chain combines TRBV7-2 with TRBJ2-7; D remains ambiguous. V lost 0 bases and J lost 1, with 13 bases in between. The germline gives CDR1 SGHTA, CDR2 FQGNSA. The CDR3 has 16 residues. The CDR3 nucleotides are TGTGCCAGCAGCTTAGCCGGAGATGGACGGTCCTACGAGCAGTACTTC. Translated, it gives CASSLAGDGRSYEQYF.

This chain connects TRBV7-9 to TRBJ2-7, with 8 bases that match TRBD1. Germline lookup yields CDR1 SEHNR and CDR2 FQNEAQ (reference sequence). This CDR3 spans 14 amino acids. V lost 5 bases, J lost 6 bases, and 9 bases stayed unmatched. CDR3 loop: CASSPGTGNGEQYF. CDR3 sequence (DNA): TGTGCCAGCAGCCCCGGGACAGGTAACGGCGAGCAGTACTTC. Full variable domain (rest looked up from reference TRBV7-9 and TRBJ2-7): DTGVSQNPRHKITKRGQNVTFRCDPISEHNRLYWYRQTLGQGPEFLTYFQNEAQLEKSRLLSDRFSAERPKGSFSTLEIQRTEQGDSAMYLCASSPGTGNGEQYFGPGTRLTVT.

A note on this clone: The junction shows a germline mismatch at one end, possibly a read error. The chain uses TRBV18 and TRBJ2-1; D is ambiguous. CDR3 length equals 12 residues. Germline V lookup: CDR1 KGHSH, CDR2 LQKENI. In nucleotides, the CDR3 is TGTGCCAGTTCACCACTTTTCAATGAGCAGTTCTTC. It specifies CASSPLFNEQFF.

This chain links TRBV10-2 with TRBJ1-2; 7 nucleotides line up with TRBD1. J was trimmed by 5 bases and V by 2 bases; bases with no gene match: 11. This CDR3 is built from 16 residues. Germline CDR1 WSHSY, CDR2 SAAADI. The CDR3, as DNA: TGCGCCAGCAGTGAGCCCGACAGGGCTGGAGGGTATGGCTACACCTTC. Encoded protein: CASSEPDRAGGYGYTF.

The V and J genes are TRBV2 and TRBJ2-3, with 12 bases fitting TRBD2. The junction had 13 bases not matched to a gene; V was cut back by 8 bases and J by 4 bases. The germline gives CDR1 SNHLY, CDR2 FYNNEI. The CDR3 consists of 17 residues. This CDR3 reads CASGRLAGALEADTQYF. CDR3 sequence (DNA): TGTGCCAGCGGAAGACTAGCGGGAGCCCTGGAAGCAGATACGCAGTATTTT. The full variable domain, in which reference TRBV2 and TRBJ2-3 provide the parts outside the CDR3, is EPEVTQTPSHQVTQMGQEVILRCVPISNHLYFYWYRQILGQKVEFLVSFYNNEISEKSEIFDDQFSVERPDGSNFTLKIRSTKLEDSAMYFCASGRLAGALEADTQYFGPGTRLTVL.

Regarding this clone: The identical CDR3 is also encoded by other nucleotide sequences in the sample. V and J are TRBV5-1 and TRBJ1-2, with 9 nucleotides matching TRBD1. The CDR3 runs 13 residues. CDR1 is SGHRS and CDR2 is YFSETQ in the germline V gene. V gave up 3 bases and J gave up 5 bases; unmatched junction bases: 2. CDR3 region: CASSSGQGYGYTF. The CDR3 DNA reads as TGCGCCAGCAGCTCGGGACAGGGATATGGCTACACCTTC.

The chain employs TRBV28 and TRBJ1-1; perhaps TRBD1 as D (5 bases). There are 14 residues in the CDR3. In germline, CDR1 is MDHEN, CDR2 SYDVKM. V was trimmed by 2 bases and J by 4 bases, leaving 11 bases between them. The DNA for the CDR3 is TGTGCCAGCAGTTTAGGCCCAGGGCTCACTGAAGCTTTCTTT. Protein: CASSLGPGLTEAFF.

This chain links TRBV28 with TRBJ1-5, with 7 bases that match TRBD1. V gave up 4 bases and J gave up 5 bases; unmatched junction bases: 5. Germline lookup yields CDR1 MDHEN and CDR2 SYDVKM. This CDR3 comprises 14 residues. The DNA for the CDR3 is TGTGCCAGCAGTTCTGGACAGGAATATCAGCCCCAGCATTTT. This sequence encodes CASSSGQEYQPQHF.